The T cell receptor (beta chain) described here comes from a study of T cell repertoires in breast cancer. About the study: About 9.2 reads per input cell, around 500,000 sequences per sample, on average.

Findings and limits, study-wide: Tumor-free sentinel nodes shared only approximately 1.9% of tumor TCRs; involved nodes shared about 7.7%. TRBV7 predominated among shared TCRs, possibly a bias from eight TRBV7 primers. Clone recovery by emulsion RT-PCR was skewed, so it was considered qualitative.

During the second nested PCR, blocking oligonucleotides suppressed genes that were not paired. TCRdb re-called the emulsion pairing reads with MiXCR, one entry per CDR3 protein. Of approximately 40,000 distinct CDR3 sequences in the sample, 45% were seen once. V gave up 3 bases and J gave up 3 bases; unmatched junction bases: 8. Per the germline V gene, CDR1 is ENHRY and CDR2 is SYGVKD. This CDR3 is 17 amino acids long. Primers covering all TCR V genes were used in emulsion RT-PCR on CD8+ T cells. Note on this clonotype: Its antigen is not identified.

Input material: CD8+ T cells. V is TRBV10-3 and J is TRBJ2-2, with TRBD1 matching 9 bases. The sequence came from a pool of human donors with breast cancer or a healthy control (not recorded which). The CDR3 is CAISEPGTGSYTGELFF. The CDR3 region has the DNA TGTGCCATCAGTGAACCCGGGACAGGGAGTTACACCGGGGAGCTGTTTTTT.